The clone carrying this T cell receptor beta chain came up once. Its cognate antigen is unknown. These data are taken from a study of shared clonotypes between healthy human individuals. Looking at the study overall: Three plates each covered CD4 naive and memory; CD8 naive two, CD8 memory one. Study-wide results and limits: Tissue TCR repertoires likely differ from these blood-only repertoires. Only a few donors were included, so the genetic and exposure-history diversity represented was limited.

Profiling relied on immunoSEQ multiplex PCR, and the TCRdb table lists in-frame clones only, not all of them. The sample has more than 2,000,000 clones; more than 90% are singletons. Naive CD45RA+ and memory CD45RA-negative subsets were split from CD4+ cells. Sample: naive CD4+ T cells sorted from blood. Documented subset: CD45RA+ positively selected. The TCR sequence derives from a man between 18 and 35 years old in good health.

The CDR3 nucleotides are TGTGCCAGTAGGACAGGGAAACCCAATCAGCCCCAGCATTTT. Its protein is CASRTGKPNQPQHF. The J gene is TRBJ1-5, the V gene TRBV19, with 7 bases lining up with TRBD1. This CDR3 is built from 14 residues. V lost 6 bases and J lost 3; bases outside the gene matches: 5. Germline V CDR1 and CDR2: LNHDA, SQIVND (reference sequence).